A single sample is the source of the 26 T cell receptor beta chains below, sequenced in a study of spatial heterogeneity in lung cancer. TCRdb passed the 5' RACE reads through MiXCR, listing each CDR3 protein once. The repertoire holds tens of thousands of distinct CDR3 sequences, around 7% seen once, with approximately 40% in the top ten. Time point defined: blood at routine non-recurrence follow-up after resection. Whole RNA was taken from tumor, nontumor lung or frozen PBMC; it was then sequenced unsorted. The sequenced sample was PBMCs, obtained at follow-up. These receptors were collected from a female donor with early-stage non-small cell lung cancer.

This clonotype was seen ten or more times. This chain connects TRBV29-1 to TRBJ1-2, with D uncertain. The V end lost 4 bases, the J end lost 6 bases, and 12 bases lay between the germline ends. The CDR3 runs 12 residues. Germline V gives CDR1 SQVTM, CDR2 ANQGSEA. CDR3 in amino acids: CSVGQPRDGYTF. As DNA, the CDR3 is TGCAGCGTTGGTCAGCCGAGGGATGGCTACACCTTC.

The table lists this clonotype with many counts. This rearrangement joins TRBV10-1 to TRBJ2-1, with D uncertain. The CDR3 runs to 12 residues. CDR1 and CDR2 from the germline V gene are WNHNN and SYGVQD (reference sequence). Trimming cost V 3 bases and J 8 bases, with 8 bases left between them. CDR3 in amino acids: CASSEMSYEQFF. The CDR3 nucleotides read TGCGCCAGCAGTGAAATGAGCTATGAGCAGTTCTTC.

The V and J genes are TRBV19 and TRBJ2-3, with 7 bases lining up with TRBD1. Looked up from germline, CDR1 is LNHDA and CDR2 is SQIVND (reference sequence). J gave up 1 base and V 4 bases, and 5 bases lay outside the gene matches. The CDR3 sequence is 15 residues long. The CDR3: CASSRDRAGTDTQYF. In nucleotides, the CDR3 is TGTGCCAGTAGTAGGGACAGAGCGGGCACAGATACGCAGTATTTT.

This clonotype was picked up many times. One junction end disagrees with the germline gene, perhaps due to a read error. This CDR3 reads CASSLGGNTGELFF. The CDR3 DNA sequence: TGTGCCAGCAGCTTGGGGGGTAACACCGGGGAGCTGTTTTTT. V and J are TRBV5-1 and TRBJ2-2, with D possibly TRBD2 on 6 matching bases. From germline, CDR1 is SGHRS and CDR2 YFSETQ. This CDR3 has 14 amino acids.

This clonotype was observed many times. The rearrangement joins TRBV7-9 to TRBJ1-2; D is unresolved. V was clipped by 1 base and J by 8 bases, with 11 bases between them. The germline V gene encodes CDR1 SEHNR and CDR2 FQNEAQ (reference sequence). The CDR3 covers 13 residues. This CDR3 reads CASSLGAGEGYTF. The CDR3 nucleotides are TGTGCCAGCAGCTTAGGAGCTGGGGAAGGCTACACCTTC.

The V gene is TRBV7-9, the J gene TRBJ1-2, with 9 nucleotides matching TRBD1. This CDR3 has 14 amino acids. V lost 6 bases to trimming and J lost 3 bases; unmatched junction nucleotides: 5. CDR1 is SEHNR, CDR2 FQNEAQ, per germline (reference sequence). Here the CDR3 reads CASRPTGGDYGYTF. The CDR3 DNA is TGTGCCAGCAGGCCTACAGGGGGCGACTATGGCTACACCTTC.

This clonotype was counted many times. The chain joins TRBV29-1 to TRBJ2-3; 7 nucleotides align to TRBD2. The J segment lost 1 base and the V segment lost 4 bases, leaving 2 bases of the junction unmatched. This CDR3 comprises 13 residues. Looked up from germline, CDR1 is SQVTM and CDR2 is ANQGSEA. CDR3 sequence reads: CSVALAGTDTQYF. The DNA for the CDR3 is TGCAGCGTTGCTCTAGCGGGCACAGATACGCAGTATTTT.

This clonotype was observed many times. V usage is TRBV5-1 and J usage is TRBJ2-5; 7 bases fit TRBD2. V dropped 2 bases and J dropped 1; count of bases not matched to a gene: 5. CDR1 and CDR2 (germline): SGHRS, YFSETQ. This CDR3 has 15 residues. CDR3 amino acids: CASSFNGGFQETQYF. CDR3 nucleotides: TGCGCCAGCAGCTTTAACGGGGGGTTCCAAGAGACCCAGTACTTC.

This clonotype was found a few times. This rearrangement joins TRBV5-6 to TRBJ2-1; 12 bases agree with TRBD2. Germline V CDR1 and CDR2: SGHDT, YYEEEE. V gave up 4 bases and J gave up 7 bases; unmatched junction bases: 6. There are 15 residues in the CDR3. This CDR3 is CASSLPSGGGNEQFF. The CDR3 nucleotides are TGTGCCAGCAGCCTCCCTAGCGGGGGGGGAAATGAGCAGTTCTTC.

The rearrangement uses TRBV20-1 and TRBJ1-1; 10 nucleotides agree with TRBD1. The ends lost 5 bases at V and 5 bases at J; junction bases unmatched: 8. CDR1 is DFQATT and CDR2 is SNEGSKA in the germline V gene (reference sequence). The CDR3 covers 14 residues. The CDR3 bases are TGCAGTGCTCCTCCCCGGGACAGGGGAACTGAAGCTTTCTTT. Its protein product is CSAPPRDRGTEAFF.

CDR3 amino acids: CASSQNQETQYF. The CDR3 region has the DNA TGTGCCAGCAGCCAAAATCAAGAGACCCAGTACTTC. V gene TRBV3-1 combines with J gene TRBJ2-5; no clear D gene. The CDR3 runs 12 residues. Trimming took off 2 bases at V and 2 bases at J, with 3 bases between the two ends. Germline CDR1 is LGHDT and CDR2 is YNNKEL (reference sequence).

J is TRBJ1-4 and V is TRBV18; TRBD1 is a possible D gene (6 bases). Trimming shortened V by 6 bases and J by 8 bases, and 13 bases separated the two germline ends. The CDR3 extends over 13 amino acids. Germline V gene data show CDR1 as KGHSH and CDR2 as LQKENI. The CDR3 DNA reads as TGTGCCAGCTCGTTACAGGGCGGAGAAAAACTGTTTTTT. This encodes CASSLQGGEKLFF.

The chain employs TRBV13 and TRBJ1-2; TRBD1 is a possible D gene (6 bases). In germline, CDR1 is PRHDT, CDR2 FYEKMQ (reference sequence). The germline V and J ends were trimmed by 2 bases and 0 bases, with 13 bases remaining between them. The CDR3 is made up of 16 amino acids. The CDR3 nucleotides are TGTGCCAGCAGCTTATATCGGGCAGGGGCTAACTATGGCTACACCTTC. Its translation is CASSLYRAGANYGYTF.

This clonotype was seen ten or more times. The J gene is TRBJ1-5, the V gene TRBV18, with TRBD1 identical over 9 bases. Germline values: CDR1 KGHSH, CDR2 LQKENI. The CDR3 totals 15 residues. J was trimmed by 10 bases and V by 2 bases; bases with no gene match: 9. CDR3 residues: CASSPYRDRVNPQHF. The DNA for the CDR3 is TGTGCCAGCTCACCATACCGGGACAGGGTAAATCCCCAGCATTTT.

This clonotype was seen repeatedly, ten times or more. V usage is TRBV24-1 and J usage is TRBJ1-1; D ambiguous. This CDR3 comprises 11 residues. Trimming removed 5 bases from V and 11 bases from J, with 11 bases in between. Germline assignment: CDR1 KGHDR and CDR2 SFDVKD. Here the CDR3 reads CATSARGRAFF. As DNA, the CDR3 is TGTGCCACCAGTGCCCGGGGAAGGGCTTTCTTT.

This clonotype was seen many times. The chain has TRBV6-5 and TRBJ2-5; 8 bases line up with TRBD2. The CDR3 length is 14 residues. V lost 4 bases to trimming and J lost 4 bases; unmatched junction nucleotides: 5. Germline CDR1 reads MNHEY; CDR2 reads SVGAGI. CDR3 sequence: CASSWTGTRETQYF. The DNA of the CDR3 is TGTGCCAGCAGTTGGACCGGGACTAGAGAGACCCAGTACTTC.

Ten or more counts support this clonotype. The rearrangement joins TRBV5-1 to TRBJ2-2; D unresolved. Trimming left V 9 bases short and J 0 bases short, with 15 bases between. The CDR3 is made up of 15 amino acids. Germline CDR1 reads SGHRS; CDR2 reads YFSETQ. DNA for the CDR3: TGCGCCACCACGATAGGGAAACCGAACACCGGGGAGCTGTTTTTT. Residues: CATTIGKPNTGELFF.

This clonotype was counted at least ten times. The chain links TRBV7-2 to TRBJ1-5; D call uncertain. This CDR3 comprises 14 residues. Per germline, CDR1 SGHTA and CDR2 FQGNSA. V was shortened by 1 base and J by 7 bases, with 11 bases between the two germline ends. CDR3 coding DNA: TGTGCCAGCAGCTTAGACTGGAAAGGGCAGCCCCAGCATTTT. Translation gives CASSLDWKGQPQHF.

This clonotype was counted at least ten times. The CDR3 nucleotides are TGTGCCAGCAGTGAATTGAATGAAAAACTGTTTTTT. Translation: CASSELNEKLFF. This chain links TRBV2 with TRBJ1-4; D gene ambiguous. V lost 2 bases to trimming and J lost 5 bases, with 3 bases between them. The length of the CDR3 is 12 residues. Germline V CDR1 and CDR2: SNHLY, FYNNEI.

This clonotype occurred many times. The V and J genes are TRBV15 and TRBJ2-2; TRBD1 matches at 8 bases. The CDR3 totals 16 residues. J was trimmed by 1 base and V by 2 bases; bases with no gene match: 3. Germline V gives CDR1 LNHNV, CDR2 YYDKDF (reference sequence). The CDR3 reads CATSRSGGLNTGELFF. The CDR3, as DNA: TGTGCCACCAGCAGATCAGGGGGCTTGAACACCGGGGAGCTGTTTTTT.

This clonotype was observed a few times. The chain couples TRBV5-5 to TRBJ1-5; a weak D match, TRBD1 (6 bases). This CDR3 comprises 16 residues. Trimming shortened V by 4 bases and J by 3 bases, and 17 bases separated the two germline ends. Germline lookup yields CDR1 SGHKS and CDR2 YYEKEE (reference sequence). This CDR3 reads CASSVDFKGDNQPQHF. The CDR3 DNA reads as TGTGCCAGCAGCGTAGACTTTAAGGGGGACAATCAGCCCCAGCATTTT.

This clonotype turned up a few times. This chain uses TRBV7-9 with TRBJ2-5, with TRBD1 as a possible D gene (7 bases). The germline V gene encodes CDR1 SEHNR and CDR2 FQNEAQ (reference sequence). The length of the CDR3 is 15 residues. V dropped 2 bases and J dropped 3 bases, with 13 bases sitting between them. CDR3 sequence: CASSLRQGGEETQYF. CDR3 coding DNA: TGTGCCAGCAGCTTAAGACAGGGAGGAGAAGAGACCCAGTACTTC.

This clonotype has at least ten counts. The chain carries TRBV5-1 and TRBJ2-4; 8 nucleotides match TRBD2. There are 14 residues in the CDR3. Looked up from germline, CDR1 is SGHRS and CDR2 is YFSETQ. The trim removed 0 bases at V and 16 bases at J, leaving 12 bases unmatched. CDR3 DNA: TGCGCCAGCAGCTTGGCCCCGGACCTAGCGGGTCTATACTTC. Amino acids: CASSLAPDLAGLYF.

This clonotype was seen ten or more times. The rearrangement joins TRBV7-2 to TRBJ2-1; 8 bases fit TRBD2. The CDR3 is 14 residues long. J lost 7 bases, V lost 3 bases, and 5 bases had no gene match. CDR1 and CDR2 from the germline V gene are SGHTA and FQGNSA. The DNA for the CDR3 is TGTGCCAGCAGCTTCGCGGGGGGAAGGAATGAGCAGTTCTTC. This gives the protein CASSFAGGRNEQFF.

This chain links TRBV11-2 with TRBJ2-5; 10 positions match TRBD1. Trimming at V came to 5 bases and at J to 3 bases, leaving 9 bases not matched to a gene. Per the germline V gene, CDR1 is SGHAT and CDR2 is FQNNGV. CDR3 size: 16 residues. CDR3: CASSPPPGTGEETQYF. In DNA form, the CDR3 reads TGTGCCAGCAGCCCACCCCCGGGGACAGGGGAAGAGACCCAGTACTTC.

This clonotype was seen ten or more times. This sequence joins TRBV2 and TRBJ2-7; 12 bases agree with TRBD1. This CDR3 is 15 amino acids long. Germline loops: CDR1 SNHLY, CDR2 FYNNEI. The ends lost 5 bases at V and 5 bases at J; junction bases unmatched: 7. The DNA of the CDR3 is TGTGCCAGCAGTCTGGGACAGGGGGCGCGAGACGAGCAGTACTTC. This codes for CASSLGQGARDEQYF.